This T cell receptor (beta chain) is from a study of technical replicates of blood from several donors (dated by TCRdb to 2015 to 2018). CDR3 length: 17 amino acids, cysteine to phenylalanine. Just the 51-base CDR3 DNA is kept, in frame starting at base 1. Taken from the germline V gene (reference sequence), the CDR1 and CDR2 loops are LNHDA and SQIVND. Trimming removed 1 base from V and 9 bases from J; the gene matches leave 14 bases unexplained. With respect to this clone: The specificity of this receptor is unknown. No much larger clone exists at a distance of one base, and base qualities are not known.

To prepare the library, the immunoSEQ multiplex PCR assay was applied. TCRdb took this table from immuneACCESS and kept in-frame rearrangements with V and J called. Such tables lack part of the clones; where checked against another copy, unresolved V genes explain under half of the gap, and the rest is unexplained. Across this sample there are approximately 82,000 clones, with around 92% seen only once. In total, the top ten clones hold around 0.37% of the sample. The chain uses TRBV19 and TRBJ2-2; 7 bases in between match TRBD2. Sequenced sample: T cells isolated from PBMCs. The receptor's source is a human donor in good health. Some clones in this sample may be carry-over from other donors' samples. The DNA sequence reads TGTGCCAGTAGTATAGGGGACTACGGGAGTGAATCGTGGGAGCTGTTTTTT. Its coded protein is CASSIGDYGSESWELFF.